These 6 T cell receptor beta chains originate from one sample sequenced in a study of shared clonotypes between healthy human individuals (dated by TCRdb to about 2020). Library construction relied on the immunoSEQ multiplex PCR assay. As stored in TCRdb, this immuneACCESS dataset retains in-frame rearrangements with V and J assigned. A fraction of the clones does not appear; measured against another copy, unresolved V genes explain less than half of the discrepancy, and the remainder lacks a known reason. In this sample the table shows about 600,000 clones, roughly 97% of which occur a single time. Clones ranked in the top ten supply about 0.06% of the sample. The material sequenced was naive CD4+ T cells sorted from blood. The cell subset or site label, read with the paper, signifies: CD45RA+ positively selected. The receptors were gathered from a woman in her 30s in good health.

The chain is built from TRBV14 and TRBJ2-3; weak D call: TRBD2 (6 bases). This CDR3 contains 14 residues. Germline assignment: CDR1 SGHDN and CDR2 FVKESK. V lost 2 bases and J lost 3, with 9 bases in between. The CDR3 sequence: CASSQRTTTDTQYF. As DNA, the CDR3 is TGTGCCAGCAGCCAACGGACTACAACAGATACGCAGTATTTT.

On this clone: Compared with germline, one end of the junction differs, possibly owing to a read error. The J gene is TRBJ1-4, the V gene TRBV6-5; TRBD1 matches at 7 bases. This CDR3 region has 12 residues. Germline V CDR1 and CDR2: MNHEY, SVGAGI. CDR3 sequence: CASSWDRERLFF. The CDR3 coding sequence is TGTGCCAGCAGCTGGGACAGAGAAAGACTGTTTTTT.

The V gene is TRBV18, the J gene TRBJ2-1, with D hard to call. The CDR3 loop spans 12 amino acids. Germline CDR1 is KGHSH and CDR2 is LQKENI. The V gene lost 2 bases and the J gene lost 5 bases, with 4 bases spanning the gap. The CDR3: CASSPTHNEQFF. The DNA for the CDR3 is TGTGCCAGCTCACCAACCCACAATGAGCAGTTCTTC. The full variable domain, completed using reference TRBV18 and TRBJ2-1, is NAGVMQNPRHLVRRRGQEARLRCSPMKGHSHVYWYRQLPEEGLKFMVYLQKENIIDESGMPKERFSAEFPKEGPSILRIQQVVRGDSAAYFCASSPTHNEQFFGPGTRLTVL.

The rearrangement joins TRBV2 to TRBJ2-5; 10 bases map to TRBD1. The DNA end is more similar to TRBJ2-7, so the J call may be wrong. Germline V gene sequence: CDR1 SNHLY, CDR2 FYNNEI. This CDR3 has 16 residues. This chain's CDR3 is CASSFPGDRGMDEQYF. CDR3 nucleotide sequence: TGTGCCAGCAGCTTCCCAGGGGACAGGGGTATGGACGAGCAGTACTTC.

The chain combines TRBV7-2 with TRBJ1-1; D ambiguous. In germline, CDR1 is SGHTA, CDR2 FQGNSA. Trimming removed 1 base at V and 0 bases at J, with 9 bases between. CDR3 length equals 15 residues. DNA of the CDR3: TGTGCCAGCAGCTTAGTGGTGGACTTGAACACTGAAGCTTTCTTT. Translated: CASSLVVDLNTEAFF.

This clone has a single count. The rearrangement joins TRBV5-5 to TRBJ1-3; no clear D gene. The germline V gene encodes CDR1 SGHKS and CDR2 YYEKEE (reference sequence). V was clipped by 7 bases and J by 0 bases, with 5 bases between them. This CDR3 contains 12 residues. CDR3 sequence (DNA): TGTGCCAGCGCTAGCTCTGGAAACACCATATATTTT. It translates to CASASSGNTIYF.